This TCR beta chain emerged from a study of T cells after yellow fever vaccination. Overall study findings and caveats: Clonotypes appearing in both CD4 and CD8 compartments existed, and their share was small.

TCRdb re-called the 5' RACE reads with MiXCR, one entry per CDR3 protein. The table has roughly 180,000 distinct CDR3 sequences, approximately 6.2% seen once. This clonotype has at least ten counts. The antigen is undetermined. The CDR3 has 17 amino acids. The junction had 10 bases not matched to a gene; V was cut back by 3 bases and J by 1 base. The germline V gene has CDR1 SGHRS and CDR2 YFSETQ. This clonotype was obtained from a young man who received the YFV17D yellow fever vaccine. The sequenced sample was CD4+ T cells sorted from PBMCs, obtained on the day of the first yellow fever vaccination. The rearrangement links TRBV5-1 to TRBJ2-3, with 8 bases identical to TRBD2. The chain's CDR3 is CASSWGRRGARTDTQYF. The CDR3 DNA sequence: TGCGCCAGCAGCTGGGGACGGCGGGGGGCTCGCACAGATACGCAGTATTTT.